What follows are 7 T cell receptor beta chains derived from one specimen sequenced in a study of cytomegalovirus exposure and HLA in healthy donors. The study ran its PCR with 60 Vbeta and 13 Jbeta primers. Clones were sequenced by immunoSEQ multiplex PCR, and TCRdb holds only the in-frame ones, with some missing. The sample includes 150,000 to 180,000 clones, roughly 77% of them seen just once. Source material: PBMCs. These receptors originate from a young man in good health and CMV-seropositive.

V and J are TRBV4-1 and TRBJ2-1; TRBD2 aligns across 8 bases. V lost 4 bases and J lost 6; bases outside the gene matches: 8. The CDR3 is 15 amino acids. Per the germline V gene, CDR1 is MGHRA and CDR2 is YSYEKL. The CDR3 reads CASSRSGGLSNEQFF. The CDR3 DNA is TGCGCCAGCAGCCGAAGCGGGGGCTTAAGCAATGAGCAGTTCTTC.

The rearrangement links TRBV15 to TRBJ2-5; possibly TRBD2 for D (6 bases). CDR3 length: 16 residues. The germline V gene has CDR1 LNHNV and CDR2 YYDKDF (reference sequence). V lost 1 base to trimming and J lost 5 bases, with 17 bases between them. The CDR3 region is CATSRGGPGEYETQYF. The CDR3 coding sequence is TGTGCCACCAGCAGAGGAGGACCGGGGGAATACGAGACCCAGTACTTC.

V gene TRBV7-2 combines with J gene TRBJ2-3, with TRBD2 identical over 11 bases. The trim removed 4 bases at V and 2 bases at J, leaving 5 bases unmatched. Germline-derived CDR1 and CDR2 are SGHTA and FQGNSA. The CDR3 is made up of 16 amino acids. The CDR3 sequence is CASSSTSGGYTDTQYF. CDR3 nucleotides: TGTGCCAGCAGCTCTACTAGCGGGGGTTACACAGATACGCAGTATTTT. Filled out from reference TRBV7-2 and TRBJ2-3, the complete variable domain reads GAGVSQSPSNKVTEKGKDVELRCDPISGHTALYWYRQSLGQGLEFLIYFQGNSAPDKSGLPSDRFSAERTGGSVSTLTIQRTQQEDSAVYLCASSSTSGGYTDTQYFGPGTRLTVL.

The chain links TRBV9 to TRBJ2-2; D remains ambiguous. Germline assignment: CDR1 SGDLS and CDR2 YYNGEE. The CDR3 is 14 amino acids. V was trimmed by 4 bases and J by 6 bases, leaving 13 bases between them. CDR3 bases: TGTGCCAGCAGCCTTCTTAGATTATCCGGGGAGCTGTTTTTT. This encodes CASSLLRLSGELFF.

CDR3 nucleotide sequence: TGTGCCAGCAGCTTATTTGGGAGAGCGGGAACCTACAATGAGCAGTTCTTC. This gives the protein CASSLFGRAGTYNEQFF. The V call is TRBV7-2, the J call TRBJ2-1; 7 nucleotides line up with TRBD2. CDR1 SGHTA and CDR2 FQGNSA come from the germline V gene. With V trimmed by 2 bases and J by 2 bases, 9 bases remained unmatched. CDR3 length: 17 residues.

This chain uses TRBV10-3 with TRBJ1-6, with 9 bases that match TRBD1. Germline V gene sequence: CDR1 ENHRY, CDR2 SYGVKD. Trimming at V came to 7 bases and at J to 8 bases, leaving 9 bases not matched to a gene. CDR3 length equals 15 residues. The CDR3 coding sequence is TGTGCCATCAAGGGTCCGGGACAGGGTGATTCACCCCTCCACTTT. Encoded protein: CAIKGPGQGDSPLHF.

The V call is TRBV6-5, the J call TRBJ2-7, with 7 bases identical to TRBD2. The ends lost 0 bases at V and 6 bases at J; junction bases unmatched: 8. Germline CDR1 is MNHEY and CDR2 is SVGAGI. There are 15 residues in the CDR3. The CDR3 region has the DNA TGTGCCAGCAGTTACTCGGCTAGCGGAGGACTCGAGCAGTACTTC. Its translation: CASSYSASGGLEQYF.